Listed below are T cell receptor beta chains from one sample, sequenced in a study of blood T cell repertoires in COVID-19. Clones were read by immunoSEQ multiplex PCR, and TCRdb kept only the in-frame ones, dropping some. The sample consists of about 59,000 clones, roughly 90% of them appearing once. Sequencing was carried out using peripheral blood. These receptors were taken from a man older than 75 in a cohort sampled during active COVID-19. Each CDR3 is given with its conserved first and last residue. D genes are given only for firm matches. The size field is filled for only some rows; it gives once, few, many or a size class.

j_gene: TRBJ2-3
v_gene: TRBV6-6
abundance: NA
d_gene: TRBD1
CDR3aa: CASSRSNRGRSTDTQYF
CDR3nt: TGTGCCAGCAGCCGAAGCAACAGGGGGCGTAGCACAGATACGCAGTATTTT

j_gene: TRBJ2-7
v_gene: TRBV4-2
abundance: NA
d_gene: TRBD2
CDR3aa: CASSQDGSGRAYEQYF
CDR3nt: TGTGCCAGCAGCCAAGATGGGAGCGGGAGGGCCTACGAGCAGTACTTC

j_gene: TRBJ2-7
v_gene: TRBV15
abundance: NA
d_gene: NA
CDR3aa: CATSEGNSYEQYF
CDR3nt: TGTGCCACCAGCGAGGGAAACTCCTACGAGCAGTACTTC

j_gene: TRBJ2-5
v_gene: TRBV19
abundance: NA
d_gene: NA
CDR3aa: CASSIWGEETQYF
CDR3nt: TGTGCCAGTAGTATATGGGGGGAAGAGACCCAGTACTTC

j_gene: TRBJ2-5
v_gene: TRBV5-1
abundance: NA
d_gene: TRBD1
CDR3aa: CASSLAGTGVPETQYF
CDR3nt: TGCGCCAGCAGCTTGGCCGGGACAGGGGTTCCTGAGACCCAGTACTTC

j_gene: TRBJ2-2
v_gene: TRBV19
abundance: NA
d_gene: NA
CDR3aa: CASSSRALVTGELFF
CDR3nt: TGTGCCAGTAGTAGCAGGGCCTTGGTCACCGGGGAGCTGTTTTTT

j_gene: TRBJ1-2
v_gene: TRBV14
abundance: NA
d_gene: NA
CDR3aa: CASSQEEGITGYTF
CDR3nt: TGTGCCAGCAGCCAAGAAGAGGGTATAACTGGCTACACCTTC

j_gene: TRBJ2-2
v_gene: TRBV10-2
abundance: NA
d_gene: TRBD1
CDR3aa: CASSEQGPANTGELFF
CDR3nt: TGCGCCAGCAGCGAACAGGGGCCGGCGAACACCGGGGAGCTGTTTTTT

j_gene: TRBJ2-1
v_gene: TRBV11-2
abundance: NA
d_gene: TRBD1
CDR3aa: CASSLDLRGREFF
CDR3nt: TGTGCCAGCAGCTTAGATTTGAGGGGGCGGGAGTTCTTC

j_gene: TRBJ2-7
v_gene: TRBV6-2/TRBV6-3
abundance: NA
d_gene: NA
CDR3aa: CASSRSYEQYF
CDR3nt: TGTGCCAGCAGTCGTTCCTACGAGCAGTACTTC

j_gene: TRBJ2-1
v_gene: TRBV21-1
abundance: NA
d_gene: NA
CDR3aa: CASSKARGRYNEQFF
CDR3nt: TGTGCCAGCAGCAAAGCGAGGGGGCGTTACAATGAGCAGTTCTTC

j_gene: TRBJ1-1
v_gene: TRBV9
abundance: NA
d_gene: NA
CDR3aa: CASSVVRSSEAFF
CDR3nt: TGTGCCAGCAGCGTAGTGAGAAGCTCTGAAGCTTTCTTT

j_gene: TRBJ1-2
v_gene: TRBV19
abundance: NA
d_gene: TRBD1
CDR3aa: CASSIGQGNYGYTF
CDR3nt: TGTGCCAGTAGTATCGGACAGGGAAACTATGGCTACACCTTC

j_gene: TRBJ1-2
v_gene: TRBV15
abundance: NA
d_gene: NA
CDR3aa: CATRKSGTDFYGYTF
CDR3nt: TGTGCCACCAGGAAAAGCGGGACGGATTTCTATGGCTACACCTTC

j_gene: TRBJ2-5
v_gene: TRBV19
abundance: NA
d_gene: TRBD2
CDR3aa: CASSRGTRAGGGETQYF
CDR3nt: TGTGCCAGTAGTCGGGGTACTCGAGCGGGAGGAGGCGAGACCCAGTACTTC

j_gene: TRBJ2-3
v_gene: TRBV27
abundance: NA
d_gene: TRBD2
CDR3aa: CASSLSLAGADTQYF
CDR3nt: TGTGCCAGCAGTTTAAGTCTAGCGGGAGCAGATACGCAGTATTTT

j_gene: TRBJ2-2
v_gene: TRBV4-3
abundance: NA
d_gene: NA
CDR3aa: CASSQDHRSNTGELFF
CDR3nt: TGCGCCAGCAGCCAAGATCACAGATCGAACACCGGGGAGCTGTTTTTT

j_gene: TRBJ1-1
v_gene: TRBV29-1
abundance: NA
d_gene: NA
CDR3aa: CSVLPASVNTEAFF
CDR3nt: TGCAGCGTCCTCCCAGCGTCGGTGAACACTGAAGCTTTCTTT

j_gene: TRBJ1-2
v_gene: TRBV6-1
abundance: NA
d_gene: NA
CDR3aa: CASSEAATYYGYTF
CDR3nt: TGTGCCAGCAGTGAAGCAGCGACCTATTATGGCTACACCTTC

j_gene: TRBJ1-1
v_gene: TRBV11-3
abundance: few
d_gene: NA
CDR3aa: CASSLTGGLGAFF
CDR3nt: TGTGCCAGCAGCCTTACCGGGGGTCTCGGAGCTTTCTTT

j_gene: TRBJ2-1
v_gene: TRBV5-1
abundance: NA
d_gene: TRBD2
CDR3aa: CASSSRRESYNEQFF
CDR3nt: TGCGCCAGCAGCTCAAGGCGGGAGTCCTACAATGAGCAGTTCTTC

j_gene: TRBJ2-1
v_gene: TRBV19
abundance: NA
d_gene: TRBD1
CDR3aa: CASTTGTVYNEQFF
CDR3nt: TGTGCCAGTACAACGGGGACAGTCTACAATGAGCAGTTCTTC

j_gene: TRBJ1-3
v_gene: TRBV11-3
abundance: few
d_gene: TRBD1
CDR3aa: CASSPGGYSGNTIYF
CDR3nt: TGTGCCAGCAGCCCAGGGGGGTACTCTGGAAACACCATATATTTT